This TCR beta chain appears in the sequencing data of a study of T-cell reconstitution after alpha-beta-depleted transplantation in children. The authors prepared the TCRbeta library with unique molecular identifiers. TCRdb used MiXCR to reprocess the PCR reads, holding one entry per CDR3 protein. Among just over 200,000 distinct CDR3 sequences listed, 8.4% were seen once. The source of this sequence is a male patient aged 2 to 9 who had a stem cell transplant for acute myeloid leukemia, so the T cells may come from the graft donor. The sample in question was PBMCs, mostly from graft donor cells, obtained 360 days after TCRalphabeta/CD19-depleted stem cell transplant.

The CDR3 bases are TGTGCCAGCAGCTTAGATCATGGACTAGCGGGAAACAATGAGCAGTTCTTC. Translated: CASSLDHGLAGNNEQFF. The chain links TRBV11-2 to TRBJ2-1, with TRBD2 matching over 12 bases. This CDR3 comprises 17 residues. The J segment lost 5 bases and the V segment lost 0 bases, leaving 5 bases of the junction unmatched. In germline, CDR1 is SGHAT, CDR2 FQNNGV.